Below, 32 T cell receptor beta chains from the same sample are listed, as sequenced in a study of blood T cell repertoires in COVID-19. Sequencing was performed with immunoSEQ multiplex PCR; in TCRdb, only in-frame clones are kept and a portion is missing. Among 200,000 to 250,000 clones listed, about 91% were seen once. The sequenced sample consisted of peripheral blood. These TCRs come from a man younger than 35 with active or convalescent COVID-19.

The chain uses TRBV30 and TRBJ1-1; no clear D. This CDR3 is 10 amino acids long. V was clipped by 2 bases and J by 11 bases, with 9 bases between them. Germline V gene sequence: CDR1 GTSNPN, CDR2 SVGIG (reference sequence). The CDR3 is CAWSNTRAFF. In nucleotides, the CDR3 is TGTGCCTGGAGTAACACGAGGGCTTTCTTT. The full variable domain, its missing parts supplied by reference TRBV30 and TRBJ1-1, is SQTIHQWPATLVQPVGSPLSLECTVEGTSNPNLYWYRQAAGRGLQLLFYSVGIGQISSEVPQNLSASRPQDRQFILSSKKLLLSDSGFYLCAWSNTRAFFGQGTRLTVV.

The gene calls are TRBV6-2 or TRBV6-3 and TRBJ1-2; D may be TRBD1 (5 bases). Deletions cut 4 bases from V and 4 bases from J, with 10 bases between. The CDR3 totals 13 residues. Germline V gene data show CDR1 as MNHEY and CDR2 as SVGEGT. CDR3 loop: CASSFQTAYGYTF. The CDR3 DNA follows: TGTGCCAGCAGTTTCCAGACAGCCTATGGCTACACCTTC.

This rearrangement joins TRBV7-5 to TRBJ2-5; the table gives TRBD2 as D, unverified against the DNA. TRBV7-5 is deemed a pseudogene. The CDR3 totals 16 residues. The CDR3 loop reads CARSLWRLAGRETQYF. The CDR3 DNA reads TGTGCCAGAAGCTTATGGAGACTAGCGGGACGAGAGACCCAGTACTTC.

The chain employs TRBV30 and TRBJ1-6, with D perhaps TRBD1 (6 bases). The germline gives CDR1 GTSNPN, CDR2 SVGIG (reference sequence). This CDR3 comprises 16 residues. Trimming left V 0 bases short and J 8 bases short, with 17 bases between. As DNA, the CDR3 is TGTGCCTGGAGTGTATGGGGGGGCAATCGGGATTCACCCCTCCACTTT. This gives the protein CAWSVWGGNRDSPLHF.

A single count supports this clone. CDR3 loop: CASSYLDSPYEQYF. The CDR3 bases are TGTGCCAGCAGTTACCTGGACAGCCCCTACGAGCAGTACTTC. The J gene is TRBJ2-7, the V gene TRBV6-6; possibly TRBD1 for D (6 bases). The CDR3 is made up of 14 amino acids. V gave up 2 bases and J gave up 2 bases, with 10 bases separating them. Per the germline V gene, CDR1 is MNHNY and CDR2 is SVGAGI (reference sequence).

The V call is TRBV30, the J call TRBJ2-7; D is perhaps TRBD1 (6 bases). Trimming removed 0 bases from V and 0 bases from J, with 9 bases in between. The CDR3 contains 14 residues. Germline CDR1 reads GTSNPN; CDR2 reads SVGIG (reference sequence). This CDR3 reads CAWSVGDNSYEQYF. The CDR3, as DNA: TGTGCCTGGAGTGTAGGGGACAACTCCTACGAGCAGTACTTC.

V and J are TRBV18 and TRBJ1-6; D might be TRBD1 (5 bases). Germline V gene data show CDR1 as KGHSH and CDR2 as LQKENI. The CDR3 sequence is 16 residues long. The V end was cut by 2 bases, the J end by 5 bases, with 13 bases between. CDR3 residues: CASSPLGGKDNSPLHF. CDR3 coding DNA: TGTGCCAGCTCACCATTGGGGGGAAAAGATAATTCACCCCTCCACTTT. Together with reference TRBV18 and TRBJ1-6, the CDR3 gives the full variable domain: NAGVMQNPRHLVRRRGQEARLRCSPMKGHSHVYWYRQLPEEGLKFMVYLQKENIIDESGMPKERFSAEFPKEGPSILRIQQVVRGDSAAYFCASSPLGGKDNSPLHFGNGTRLTVT.

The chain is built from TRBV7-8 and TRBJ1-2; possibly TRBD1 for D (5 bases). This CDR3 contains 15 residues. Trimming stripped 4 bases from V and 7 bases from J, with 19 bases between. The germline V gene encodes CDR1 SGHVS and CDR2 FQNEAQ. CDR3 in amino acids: CASSYLRFGGGGYTF. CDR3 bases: TGTGCCAGCAGCTACCTTAGGTTTGGGGGAGGTGGCTACACCTTC.

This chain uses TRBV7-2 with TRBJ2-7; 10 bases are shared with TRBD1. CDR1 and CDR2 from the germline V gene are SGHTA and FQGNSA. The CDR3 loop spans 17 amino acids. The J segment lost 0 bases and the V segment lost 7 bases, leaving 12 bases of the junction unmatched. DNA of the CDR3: TGTGCCAGCACGTACGAGAGGACAGGGGGTTTCTCCTACGAGCAGTACTTC. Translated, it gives CASTYERTGGFSYEQYF.

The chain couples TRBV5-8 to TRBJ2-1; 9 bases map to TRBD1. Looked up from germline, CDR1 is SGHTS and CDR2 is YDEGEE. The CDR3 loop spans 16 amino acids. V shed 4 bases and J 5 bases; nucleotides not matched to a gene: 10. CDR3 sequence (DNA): TGTGCCAGCAGCAAGACCCGGGACAGGGTTCACAATGAGCAGTTCTTC. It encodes CASSKTRDRVHNEQFF.

The CDR3 DNA is TGCGCCAGCAGCTTGGCAGGGACTACCACAGATACGCAGTATTTT. Translated: CASSLAGTTTDTQYF. The chain combines TRBV5-1 with TRBJ2-3, with 7 bases aligning to TRBD2. This CDR3 comprises 15 residues. The V gene end was trimmed by 0 bases and the J gene end by 2 bases; junction bases not matched to a gene: 3. CDR1 is SGHRS and CDR2 is YFSETQ in the germline V gene.

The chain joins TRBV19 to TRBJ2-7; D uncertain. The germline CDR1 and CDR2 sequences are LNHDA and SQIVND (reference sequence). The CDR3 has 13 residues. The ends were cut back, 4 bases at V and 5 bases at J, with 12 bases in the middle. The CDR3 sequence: CASSTRLGHEQYF. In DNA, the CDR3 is TGTGCCAGTAGTACCCGGTTGGGCCACGAGCAGTACTTC.

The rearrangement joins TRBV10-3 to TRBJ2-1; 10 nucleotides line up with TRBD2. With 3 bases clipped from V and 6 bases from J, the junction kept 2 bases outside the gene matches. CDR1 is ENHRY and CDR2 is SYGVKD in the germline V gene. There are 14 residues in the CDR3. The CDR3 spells CAISEGLAANEQFF. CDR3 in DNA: TGTGCCATCAGTGAAGGACTAGCGGCCAATGAGCAGTTCTTC.

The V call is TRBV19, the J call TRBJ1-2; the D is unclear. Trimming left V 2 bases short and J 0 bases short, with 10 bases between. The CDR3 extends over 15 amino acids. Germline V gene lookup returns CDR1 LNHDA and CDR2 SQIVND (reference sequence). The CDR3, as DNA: TGTGCCAGTAGTATACGGGTCTTAGCTAACTATGGCTACACCTTC. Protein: CASSIRVLANYGYTF.

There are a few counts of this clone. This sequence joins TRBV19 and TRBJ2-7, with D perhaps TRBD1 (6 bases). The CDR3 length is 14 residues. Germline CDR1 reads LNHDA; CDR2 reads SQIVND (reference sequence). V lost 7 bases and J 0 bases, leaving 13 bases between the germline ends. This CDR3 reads CASTNHRDSYEQYF. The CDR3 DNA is TGTGCCAGTACCAACCACAGGGACTCCTACGAGCAGTACTTC. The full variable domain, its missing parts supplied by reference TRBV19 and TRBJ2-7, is DGGITQSPKYLFRKEGQNVTLSCEQNLNHDAMYWYRQDPGQGLRLIYYSQIVNDFQKGDIAEGYSVSREKKESFPLTVTSAQKNPTAFYLCASTNHRDSYEQYFGPGTRLTVT.

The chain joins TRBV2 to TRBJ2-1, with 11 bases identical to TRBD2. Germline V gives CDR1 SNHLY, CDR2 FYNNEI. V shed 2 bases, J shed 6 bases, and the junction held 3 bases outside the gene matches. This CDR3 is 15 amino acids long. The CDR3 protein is CASSETLAGANEQFF. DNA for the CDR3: TGTGCCAGCAGTGAAACACTAGCGGGAGCCAATGAGCAGTTCTTC.

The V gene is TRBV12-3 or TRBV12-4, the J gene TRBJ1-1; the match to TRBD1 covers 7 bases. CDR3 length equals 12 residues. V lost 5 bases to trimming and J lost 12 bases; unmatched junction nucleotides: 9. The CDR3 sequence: CASSPLRQGTFF. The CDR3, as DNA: TGTGCCAGCAGTCCCCTAAGACAGGGTACTTTCTTT.

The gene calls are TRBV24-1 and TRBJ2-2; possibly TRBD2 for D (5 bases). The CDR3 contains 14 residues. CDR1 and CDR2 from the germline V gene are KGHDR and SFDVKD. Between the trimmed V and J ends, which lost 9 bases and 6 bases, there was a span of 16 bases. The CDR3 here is CATSRGPESGELFF. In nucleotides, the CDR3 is TGTGCCACCTCCCGCGGGCCCGAGTCCGGGGAGCTGTTTTTT.

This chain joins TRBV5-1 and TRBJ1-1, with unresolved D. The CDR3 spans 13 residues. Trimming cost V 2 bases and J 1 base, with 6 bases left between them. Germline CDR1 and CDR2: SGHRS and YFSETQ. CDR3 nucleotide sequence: TGCGCCAGCAGCTTTGAGAGGAACACTGAAGCTTTCTTT. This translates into CASSFERNTEAFF. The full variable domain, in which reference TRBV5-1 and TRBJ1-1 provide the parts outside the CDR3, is KAGVTQTPRYLIKTRGQQVTLSCSPISGHRSVSWYQQTPGQGLQFLFEYFSETQRNKGNFPGRFSGRQFSNSRSEMNVSTLELGDSALYLCASSFERNTEAFFGQGTRLTVV.

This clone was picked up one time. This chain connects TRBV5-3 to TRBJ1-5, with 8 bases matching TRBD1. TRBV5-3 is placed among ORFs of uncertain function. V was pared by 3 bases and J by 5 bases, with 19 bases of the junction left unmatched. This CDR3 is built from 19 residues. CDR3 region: CARSWPLGQGRFVDQPQHF. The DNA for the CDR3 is TGTGCCAGAAGCTGGCCACTTGGACAGGGTAGGTTTGTGGATCAGCCCCAGCATTTT.

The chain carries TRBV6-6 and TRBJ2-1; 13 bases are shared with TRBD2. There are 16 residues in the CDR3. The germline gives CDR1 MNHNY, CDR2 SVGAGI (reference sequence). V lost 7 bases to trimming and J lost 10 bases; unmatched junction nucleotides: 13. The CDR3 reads CASTLRSGLAGEEQFF. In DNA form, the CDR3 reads TGTGCCAGCACCCTTAGGAGTGGACTAGCGGGAGAGGAGCAGTTCTTC.

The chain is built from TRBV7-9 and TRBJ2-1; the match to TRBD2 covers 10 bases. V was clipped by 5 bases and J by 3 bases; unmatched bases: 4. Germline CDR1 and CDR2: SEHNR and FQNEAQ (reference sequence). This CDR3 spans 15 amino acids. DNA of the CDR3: TGTGCCAGCAGCCCCGGGACTAGCGACTACAATGAGCAGTTCTTC. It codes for CASSPGTSDYNEQFF.

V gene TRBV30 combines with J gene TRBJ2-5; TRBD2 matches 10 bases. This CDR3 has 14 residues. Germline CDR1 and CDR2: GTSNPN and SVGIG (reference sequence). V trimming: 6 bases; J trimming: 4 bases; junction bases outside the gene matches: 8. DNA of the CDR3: TGTGCCTGTGGTCCGAGGACTAGCGGAGAGACCCAGTACTTC. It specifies CACGPRTSGETQYF.

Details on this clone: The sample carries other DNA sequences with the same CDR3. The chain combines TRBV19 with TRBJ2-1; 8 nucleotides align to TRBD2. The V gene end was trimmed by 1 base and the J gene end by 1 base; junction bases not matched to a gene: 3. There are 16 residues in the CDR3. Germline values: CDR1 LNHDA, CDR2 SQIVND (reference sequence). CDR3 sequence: CASSIGLAGSYNEQFF. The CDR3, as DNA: TGTGCCAGTAGTATAGGTTTAGCGGGATCCTACAATGAGCAGTTCTTC.

The DNA for the CDR3 is TGCGCCAGCAGCCAAGATCGACAGTCCTTCTCTGAGCAGTTCTTC. Translated, it gives CASSQDRQSFSEQFF. The rearrangement joins TRBV4-3 to TRBJ2-1, with a tentative D call TRBD1 (5 bases). The V gene's germline CDR1 is LGHNA and CDR2 YSLEER. Deletions cut 0 bases from V and 9 bases from J, with 15 bases between. The CDR3 is 15 residues long.

The CDR3 sequence is CAENRNREGESYEQYF. The CDR3 DNA is TGTGCCGAAAACCGAAACAGGGAGGGGGAATCCTACGAGCAGTACTTC. This chain joins TRBV27 and TRBJ2-7, with D perhaps matching TRBD2 (7 bases). V lost 11 bases to trimming and J lost 1 base, with 24 bases between them. CDR3 size: 16 residues. Germline CDR1 reads MNHEY; CDR2 reads SMNVEV (reference sequence).

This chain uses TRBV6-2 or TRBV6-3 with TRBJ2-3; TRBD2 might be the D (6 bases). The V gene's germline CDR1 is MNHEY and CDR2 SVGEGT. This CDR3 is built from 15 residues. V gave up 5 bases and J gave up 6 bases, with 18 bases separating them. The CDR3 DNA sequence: TGTGCCAGCAGTCCCCTGACTAGAAGTCGGGATACGCAGTATTTT. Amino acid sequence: CASSPLTRSRDTQYF.

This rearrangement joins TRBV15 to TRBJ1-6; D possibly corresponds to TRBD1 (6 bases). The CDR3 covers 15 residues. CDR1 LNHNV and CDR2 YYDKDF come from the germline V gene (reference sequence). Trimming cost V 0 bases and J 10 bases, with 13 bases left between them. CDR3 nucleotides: TGTGCCACCAGCAGAGACAGGGGAGCGGGGTCACCCCTCCACTTT. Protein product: CATSRDRGAGSPLHF.

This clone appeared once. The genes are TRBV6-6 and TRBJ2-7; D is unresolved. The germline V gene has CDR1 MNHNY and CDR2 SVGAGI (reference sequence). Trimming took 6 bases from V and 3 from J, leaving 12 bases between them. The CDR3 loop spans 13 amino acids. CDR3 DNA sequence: TGTGCCAGCAGCCTAAGGAGCCACTACGAGCAGTACTTC. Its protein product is CASSLRSHYEQYF.

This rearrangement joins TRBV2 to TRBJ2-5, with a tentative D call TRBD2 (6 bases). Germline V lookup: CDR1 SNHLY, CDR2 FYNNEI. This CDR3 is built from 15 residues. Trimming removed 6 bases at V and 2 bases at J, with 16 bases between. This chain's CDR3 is CASSRGSGAQETQYF. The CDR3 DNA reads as TGTGCCAGCAGCCGAGGTTCGGGAGCTCAAGAGACCCAGTACTTC.

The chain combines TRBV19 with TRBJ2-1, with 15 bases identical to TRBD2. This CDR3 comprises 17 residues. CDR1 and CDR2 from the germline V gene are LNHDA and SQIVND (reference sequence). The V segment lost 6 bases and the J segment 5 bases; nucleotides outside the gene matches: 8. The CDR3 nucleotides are TGTGCCAGTAGCCCCGGGACTAGCGGGAGGTACCACAATGAGCAGTTCTTC. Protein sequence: CASSPGTSGRYHNEQFF.

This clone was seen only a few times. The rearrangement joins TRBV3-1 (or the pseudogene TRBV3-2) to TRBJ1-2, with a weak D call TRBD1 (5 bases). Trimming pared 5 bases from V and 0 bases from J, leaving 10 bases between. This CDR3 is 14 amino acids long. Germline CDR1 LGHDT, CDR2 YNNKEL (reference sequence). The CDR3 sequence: CASSFLGANYGYTF. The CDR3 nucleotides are TGTGCCAGCAGCTTCCTAGGGGCTAACTATGGCTACACCTTC.